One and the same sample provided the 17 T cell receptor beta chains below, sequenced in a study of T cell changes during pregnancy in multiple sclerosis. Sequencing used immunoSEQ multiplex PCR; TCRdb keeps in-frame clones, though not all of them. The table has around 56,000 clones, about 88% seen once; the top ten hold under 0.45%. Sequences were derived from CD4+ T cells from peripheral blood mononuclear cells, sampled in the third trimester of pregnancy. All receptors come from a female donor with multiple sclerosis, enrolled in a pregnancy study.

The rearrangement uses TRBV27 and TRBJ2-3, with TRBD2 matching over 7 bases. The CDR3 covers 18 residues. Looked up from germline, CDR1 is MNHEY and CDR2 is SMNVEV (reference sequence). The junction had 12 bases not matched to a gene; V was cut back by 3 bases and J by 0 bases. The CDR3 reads CASSFASGHLTSTDTQYF. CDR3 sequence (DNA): TGTGCCAGCAGTTTTGCTAGCGGCCATCTCACTAGCACAGATACGCAGTATTTT.

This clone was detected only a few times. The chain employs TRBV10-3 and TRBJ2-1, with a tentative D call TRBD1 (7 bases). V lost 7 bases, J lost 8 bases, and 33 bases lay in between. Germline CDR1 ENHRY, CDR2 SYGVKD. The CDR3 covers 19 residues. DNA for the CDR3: TGTGCCATCACCCACTTAAAGGGCACCCAGGGGGGTGTCATTGATGAGCAGTTCTTC. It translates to CAITHLKGTQGGVIDEQFF.

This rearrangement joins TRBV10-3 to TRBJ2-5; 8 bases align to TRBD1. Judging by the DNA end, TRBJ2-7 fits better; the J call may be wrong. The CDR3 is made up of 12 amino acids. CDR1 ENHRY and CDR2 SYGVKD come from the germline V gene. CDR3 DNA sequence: TGTGCCTCGGGACAGGCCACCTACGAGCAGTACTTC. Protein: CASGQATYEQYF.

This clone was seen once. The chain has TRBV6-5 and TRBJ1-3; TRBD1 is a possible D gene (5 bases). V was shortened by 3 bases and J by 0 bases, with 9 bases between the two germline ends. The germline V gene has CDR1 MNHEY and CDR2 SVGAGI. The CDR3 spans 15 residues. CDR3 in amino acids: CASSYSGISGNTIYF. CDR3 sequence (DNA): TGTGCCAGCAGTTATTCAGGGATCTCTGGAAACACCATATATTTT.

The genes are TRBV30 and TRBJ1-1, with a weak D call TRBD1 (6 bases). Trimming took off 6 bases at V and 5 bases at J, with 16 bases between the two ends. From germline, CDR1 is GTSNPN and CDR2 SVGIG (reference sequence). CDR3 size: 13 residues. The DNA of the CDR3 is TGTGCCTGCCAGAGGGGGGGCGGGACTGAAGCTTTCTTT. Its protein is CACQRGGGTEAFF.

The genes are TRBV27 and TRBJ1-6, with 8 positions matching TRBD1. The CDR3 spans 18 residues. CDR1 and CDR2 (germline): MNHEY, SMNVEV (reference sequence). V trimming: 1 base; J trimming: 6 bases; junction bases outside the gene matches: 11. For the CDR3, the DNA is TGTGCCAGCAGTTTATTCCCTTCGGGGACAGGCAGTAATTCACCCCTCCACTTT. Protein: CASSLFPSGTGSNSPLHF.

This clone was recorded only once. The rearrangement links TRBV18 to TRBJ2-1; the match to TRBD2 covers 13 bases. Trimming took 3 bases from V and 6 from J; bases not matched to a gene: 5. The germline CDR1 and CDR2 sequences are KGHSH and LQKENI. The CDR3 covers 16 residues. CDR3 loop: CASSPILAGGPNEQFF. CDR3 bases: TGTGCCAGCTCACCGATACTAGCGGGGGGGCCCAATGAGCAGTTCTTC.

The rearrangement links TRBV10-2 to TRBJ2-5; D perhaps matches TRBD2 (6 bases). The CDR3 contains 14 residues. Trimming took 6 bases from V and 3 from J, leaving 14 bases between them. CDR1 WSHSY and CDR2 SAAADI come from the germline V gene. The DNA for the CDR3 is TGCGCCAGCAGATTTGCGGGAATAGAAGAGACCCAGTACTTC. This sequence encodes CASRFAGIEETQYF.

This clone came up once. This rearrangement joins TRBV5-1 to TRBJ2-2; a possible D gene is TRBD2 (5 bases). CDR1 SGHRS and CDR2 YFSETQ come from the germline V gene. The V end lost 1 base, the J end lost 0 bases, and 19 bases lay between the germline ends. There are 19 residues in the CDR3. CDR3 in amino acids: CASSLMGSQMFANTGELFF. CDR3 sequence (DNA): TGCGCCAGCAGCTTGATGGGGAGTCAGATGTTCGCGAACACCGGGGAGCTGTTTTTT.

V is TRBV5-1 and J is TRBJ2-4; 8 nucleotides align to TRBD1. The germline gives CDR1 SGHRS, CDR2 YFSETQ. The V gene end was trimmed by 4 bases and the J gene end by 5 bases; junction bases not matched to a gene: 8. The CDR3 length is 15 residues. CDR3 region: CASSPSGQGQNIQYF. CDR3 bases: TGCGCCAGCAGCCCCTCCGGACAGGGCCAAAACATTCAGTACTTC.

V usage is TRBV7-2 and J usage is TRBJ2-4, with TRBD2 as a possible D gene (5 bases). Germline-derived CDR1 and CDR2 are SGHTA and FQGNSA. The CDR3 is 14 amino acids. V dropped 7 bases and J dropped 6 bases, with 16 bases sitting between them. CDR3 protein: CASIQEVGGNIQYF. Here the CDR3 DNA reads TGTGCCAGCATTCAAGAGGTCGGAGGAAACATTCAGTACTTC.

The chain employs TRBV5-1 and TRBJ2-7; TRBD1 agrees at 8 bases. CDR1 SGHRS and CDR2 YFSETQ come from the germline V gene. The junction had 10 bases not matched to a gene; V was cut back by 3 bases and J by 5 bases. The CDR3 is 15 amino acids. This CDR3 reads CASSSMDREVHEQYF. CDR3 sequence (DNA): TGCGCCAGCAGCTCAATGGACAGGGAAGTCCACGAGCAGTACTTC.

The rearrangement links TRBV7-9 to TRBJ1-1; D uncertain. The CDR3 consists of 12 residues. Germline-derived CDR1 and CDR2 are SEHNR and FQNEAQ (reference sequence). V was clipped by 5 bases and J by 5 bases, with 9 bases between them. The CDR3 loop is CASSPDSTEAFF. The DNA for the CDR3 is TGTGCCAGCAGCCCGGACTCGACTGAAGCTTTCTTT.

The CDR3 sequence: CASSTSTGLNTEAFF. CDR3 in DNA: TGTGCCAGCTCAACCTCGACAGGGTTGAACACTGAAGCTTTCTTT. V and J are TRBV18 and TRBJ1-1; 7 bases align to TRBD1. Germline CDR1 reads KGHSH; CDR2 reads LQKENI. This CDR3 region has 15 residues. V lost 5 bases and J lost 0; bases outside the gene matches: 6.

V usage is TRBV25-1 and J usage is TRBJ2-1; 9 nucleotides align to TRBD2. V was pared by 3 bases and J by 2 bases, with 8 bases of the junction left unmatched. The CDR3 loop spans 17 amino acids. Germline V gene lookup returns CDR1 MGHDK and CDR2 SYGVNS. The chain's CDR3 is CASSEILGLATYNEQFF. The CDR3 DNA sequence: TGTGCCAGCAGTGAGATCTTGGGACTAGCAACCTACAATGAGCAGTTCTTC. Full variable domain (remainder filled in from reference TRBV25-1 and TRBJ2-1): EADIYQTPRYLVIGTGKKITLECSQTMGHDKMYWYQQDPGMELHLIHYSYGVNSTEKGDLSSESTVSRIRTEHFPLTLESARPSHTSQYLCASSEILGLATYNEQFFGPGTRLTVL.

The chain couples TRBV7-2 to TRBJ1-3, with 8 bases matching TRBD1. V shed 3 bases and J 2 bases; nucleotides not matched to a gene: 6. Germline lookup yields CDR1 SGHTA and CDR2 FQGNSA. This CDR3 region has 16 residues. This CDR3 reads CASSFGDRLAGNTIYF. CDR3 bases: TGTGCCAGCAGCTTTGGGGACAGGTTGGCTGGAAACACCATATATTTT.

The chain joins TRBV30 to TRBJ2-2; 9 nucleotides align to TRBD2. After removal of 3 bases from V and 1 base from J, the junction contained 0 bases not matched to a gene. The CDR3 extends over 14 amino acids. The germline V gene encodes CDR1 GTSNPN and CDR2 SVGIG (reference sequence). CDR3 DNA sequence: TGTGCCTGGAGACTAGCGGGGAACACCGGGGAGCTGTTTTTT. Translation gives CAWRLAGNTGELFF.